The present T cell receptor beta chain was sequenced within a study of T cell repertoires in cytomegalovirus infection. This clonotype has ten or more counts. The germline CDR1 and CDR2 sequences are SGHDN and FVKESK. V lost 5 bases and J 2 bases, leaving 3 bases between the germline ends. The CDR3 is made up of 11 amino acids. Each CDR3 protein gets one entry after TCRdb re-called the reads with MiXCR. Here the sample spans approximately 140,000 distinct CDR3 sequences, about 6% being singletons. Sequences were obtained from PBMCs. This TCR was sampled from a human donor in good health (CMV status not recorded). Some clones in this sample may be carry-over from other donors' samples. J is TRBJ2-5 and V is TRBV14, with no clear D. The chain's CDR3 is CASSEQETQYF. DNA for the CDR3: TGTGCCAGCAGCGAACAAGAGACCCAGTACTTC.